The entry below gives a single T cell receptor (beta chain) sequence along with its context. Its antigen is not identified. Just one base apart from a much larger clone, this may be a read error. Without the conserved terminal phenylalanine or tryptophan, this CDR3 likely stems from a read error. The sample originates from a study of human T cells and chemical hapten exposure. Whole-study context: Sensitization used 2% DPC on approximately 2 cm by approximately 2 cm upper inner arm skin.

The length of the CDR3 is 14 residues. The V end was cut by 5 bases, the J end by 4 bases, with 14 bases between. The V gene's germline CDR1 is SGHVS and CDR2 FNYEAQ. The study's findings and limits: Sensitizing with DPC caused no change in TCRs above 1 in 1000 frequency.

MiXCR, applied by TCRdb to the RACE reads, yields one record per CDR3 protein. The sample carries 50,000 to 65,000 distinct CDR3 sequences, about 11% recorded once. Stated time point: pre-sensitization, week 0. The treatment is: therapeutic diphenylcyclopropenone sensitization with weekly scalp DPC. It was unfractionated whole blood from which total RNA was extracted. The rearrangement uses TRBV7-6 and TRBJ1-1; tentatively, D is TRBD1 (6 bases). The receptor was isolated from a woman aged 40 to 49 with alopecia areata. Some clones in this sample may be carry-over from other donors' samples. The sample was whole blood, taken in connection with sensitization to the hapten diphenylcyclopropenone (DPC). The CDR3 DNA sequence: TGTGCCAGCAGCGTTAAGGGGGTGGGCACTGAAGCTTTCCTT. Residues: CASSVKGVGTEAFL.